The T cell receptor (beta chain) described here comes from a study of blood T cells in healthy people across ages. There are 12 residues in the CDR3. V was shortened by 7 bases and J by 0 bases, with 7 bases between the two germline ends. Germline V lookup: CDR1 DFQATT, CDR2 SNEGSKA (reference sequence). Then a second PCR, running roughly 7 to 11 cycles, was carried out with a sample-barcoded 5' primer and a J-beta primer mix. TCRdb recomputed calls from the 5' RACE reads with MiXCR, one row per CDR3 protein. This table has 1.5 million to 2 million distinct CDR3 sequences, roughly 30% appearing once. This clonotype was found once.

This TCR was recovered from a woman aged 30 to 39 in good health. Sequencing was performed on blood. V usage is TRBV20-1 and J usage is TRBJ1-3; D remains ambiguous. Here the CDR3 DNA reads TGCAGTGTACGTCTCTCTGGAAACACCATATATTTT. Translation: CSVRLSGNTIYF.